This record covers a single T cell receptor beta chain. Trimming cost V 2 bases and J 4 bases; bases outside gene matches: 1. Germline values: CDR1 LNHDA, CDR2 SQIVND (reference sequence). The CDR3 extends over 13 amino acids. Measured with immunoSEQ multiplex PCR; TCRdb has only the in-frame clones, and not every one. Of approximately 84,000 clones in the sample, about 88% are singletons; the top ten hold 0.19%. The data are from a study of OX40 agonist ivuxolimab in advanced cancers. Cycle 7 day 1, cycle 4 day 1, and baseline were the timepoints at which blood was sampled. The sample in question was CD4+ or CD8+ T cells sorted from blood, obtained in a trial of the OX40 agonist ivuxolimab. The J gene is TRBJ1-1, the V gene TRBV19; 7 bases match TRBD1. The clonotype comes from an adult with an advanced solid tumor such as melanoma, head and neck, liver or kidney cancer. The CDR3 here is CASSINRGTEAFF. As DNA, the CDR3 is TGTGCCAGTAGTATAAACAGGGGCACTGAAGCTTTCTTT.